This is a list of T cell receptor beta chains from one sample in a study of identical twins. TCRdb recomputed calls from the 5' RACE reads with MiXCR, one row per CDR3 protein. Of about 690,000 distinct CDR3 sequences in the sample, approximately 6% were seen once. The sample taken for sequencing was naive T cells sorted from blood. The receptors were sampled from a man between 18 and 29 years old in good health. The CDR3 runs from the conserved cysteine through the conserved F or W. A D gene is named only where the DNA matches it firmly. Not all rows give a size; the values are once, few, many and, for expanded clones, a class.

clone size	V gene	D gene	J gene	CDR3 protein	CDR3 DNA
.	TRBV6-5	.	TRBJ1-2	CASSYLGSGYGYTF	TGTGCCAGCAGTTACCTTGGGAGCGGCTATGGCTACACCTTC
many	TRBV7-2	TRBD2	TRBJ2-7	CASSQTSPYEQYF	TGTGCCAGCAGCCAGACTAGCCCCTACGAGCAGTACTTC
.	TRBV20-1	TRBD1	TRBJ2-2	CSAGDRAIPGELFF	TGCAGTGCTGGGGACAGGGCGATTCCCGGGGAGCTGTTTTTT
few	TRBV5-1	.	TRBJ2-5	CASSALRTIQETQYF	TGCGCCAGCAGCGCCTTGAGGACCATCCAAGAGACCCAGTACTTC
many	TRBV29-1	TRBD2	TRBJ2-7	CSVERRASGSYEQYF	TGCAGCGTTGAAAGGCGGGCTAGCGGGAGTTACGAGCAGTACTTC
many	TRBV18	.	TRBJ2-1	CASSPGAVFSSYNEQFF	TGTGCCAGCTCACCTGGAGCGGTTTTTAGCTCCTACAATGAGCAGTTCTTC
.	TRBV11-2	.	TRBJ2-1	CASSPDYDNEQFF	TGTGCCAGCAGCCCGGACTACGACAATGAGCAGTTCTTC
few	TRBV6-1	TRBD1	TRBJ1-4	CASSITQGANEKLFF	TGTGCCAGCAGTATAACACAGGGGGCCAATGAAAAACTGTTTTTT
.	TRBV7-9	TRBD2	TRBJ2-4	CASSLAEGLLAGAKNIQYF	TGTGCCAGCAGCTTAGCTGAGGGTTTACTAGCGGGAGCCAAAAACATTCAGTACTTC
few	TRBV11-1	.	TRBJ2-1	CASGTSGGALAGVMRQFF	TGTGCCAGCGGCACCTCAGGGGGCGCTCTGGCGGGAGTGATGCGGCAGTTCTTC